This T cell receptor beta chain is from a study of blood T cell repertoires in COVID-19. Study background: Acute and convalescent COVID-19 specimens originated in the United States, Italy and Spain.

The CDR3 sequence is 15 residues long. Germline CDR1 GTSNPN, CDR2 SVGIG (reference sequence). The J segment lost 8 bases and the V segment lost 1 base, leaving 5 bases of the junction unmatched. Study processing details: Amplified reference gene primers provided the basis for estimating nucleated cell counts. TCRdb's table, derived via immunoSEQ multiplex PCR, lists solely in-frame clones and lacks some. V and J calls and clone size are copied from that table; D and trimming were computed from the DNA. The table shows 150,000 to 200,000 clones, with about 80% occurring only once. The study assigned cohorts using participant-reported clinical history.

The chain employs TRBV30 and TRBJ2-1, with 13 bases aligning to TRBD2. Specimen: PBMCs or T cells enriched from blood (not recorded which). This TCR came from a man in his forties who had recovered from COVID-19. The DNA of the CDR3 is TGTGCCTGGAGTGGGACTAGCGGGGGTCCGTATGAGCAGTTCTTC. This translates into CAWSGTSGGPYEQFF.